Listed here are 13 T cell receptor beta chains from one sample, sequenced in a study of blood T cell repertoires in COVID-19. Assay: immunoSEQ multiplex PCR; the TCRdb copy retains only in-frame clones and omits some. The repertoire includes roughly 180,000 clones, around four fifths of them detected once, and 4% to 4.5% sits in the top ten. Input material: PBMCs or T cells enriched from blood (not recorded which). Every receptor here comes from a woman aged 45-65 years who had recovered from COVID-19.

CDR3 loop: CASSLVGDRDPEAFF. The CDR3 DNA sequence: TGTGCCAGCAGCTTAGTCGGAGACAGGGACCCTGAAGCTTTCTTT. The chain combines TRBV7-9 with TRBJ1-1, with TRBD1 identical over 7 bases. The CDR3 runs 15 residues. V was clipped by 1 base and J by 6 bases; unmatched bases: 8. CDR1 is SEHNR, CDR2 FQNEAQ, per germline (reference sequence). The full variable domain, in which reference TRBV7-9 and TRBJ1-1 provide the parts outside the CDR3, is DTGVSQNPRHKITKRGQNVTFRCDPISEHNRLYWYRQTLGQGPEFLTYFQNEAQLEKSRLLSDRFSAERPKGSFSTLEIQRTEQGDSAMYLCASSLVGDRDPEAFFGQGTRLTVV.

CDR3 coding DNA: TGTGCCAGCACCTTAACCCGGGGCACCGGGGAGCTGTTTTTT. Its translation is CASTLTRGTGELFF. The rearrangement links TRBV6-6 to TRBJ2-2, with D possibly TRBD2 on 5 matching bases. The germline V gene encodes CDR1 MNHNY and CDR2 SVGAGI (reference sequence). The CDR3 extends over 14 amino acids. V lost 7 bases and J 4 bases, leaving 13 bases between the germline ends.

The chain is built from TRBV5-4 and TRBJ1-2, with a possible D match to TRBD1 (5 bases). The V gene's germline CDR1 is SGHNT and CDR2 YYREEE (reference sequence). V lost 5 bases and J lost 3, with 17 bases in between. The CDR3 has 15 amino acids. Here the CDR3 DNA reads TGTGCCAGCAGACCCCCCGGGGGGGTAGACTATGGCTACACCTTC. The encoded protein is CASRPPGGVDYGYTF.

The rearrangement joins TRBV7-3 to TRBJ2-3; TRBD2 matches 8 bases. Losses at the gene ends were 8 bases for V and 2 bases for J; bases not matched to a gene: 6. The germline gives CDR1 SGHTA, CDR2 FQGTGA. The CDR3 has 14 amino acids. The CDR3 here is CASSTSALTDTQYF. The CDR3 DNA follows: TGTGCCAGCTCGACTAGCGCCCTCACAGATACGCAGTATTTT.

This clone has only a few counts. This chain joins TRBV3-1 (or the pseudogene TRBV3-2) and TRBJ1-1, with D possibly being TRBD1 (6 bases). Trimming removed 6 bases at V and 0 bases at J, with 14 bases between. Germline CDR1 and CDR2: LGHDT and YNNKEL (reference sequence). This CDR3 is 15 amino acids long. CDR3: CASRDTRGLNTEAFF. CDR3 nucleotides: TGTGCCAGCAGAGACACCAGGGGTCTGAACACTGAAGCTTTCTTT.

This rearrangement joins TRBV7-2 to TRBJ1-6; TRBD1 matches 10 bases. V lost 5 bases to trimming and J lost 0 bases; unmatched junction nucleotides: 7. CDR3 length equals 18 residues. Germline V gene sequence: CDR1 SGHTA, CDR2 FQGNSA. Written as DNA, the CDR3 is TGTGCCAGCAGCCGTGGACAGGGGGGGTACTCCTATAATTCACCCCTCCACTTT. Translation gives CASSRGQGGYSYNSPLHF.

The rearrangement joins TRBV5-6 to TRBJ2-7, with 11 bases aligning to TRBD1. Germline V lookup: CDR1 SGHDT, CDR2 YYEEEE. This CDR3 region has 16 residues. The junction had 8 bases not matched to a gene; V was cut back by 2 bases and J by 4 bases. Here the CDR3 reads CASSFGDRDRGYEQYV. The CDR3 DNA reads as TGTGCCAGCAGCTTTGGGGATCGGGACAGGGGGTACGAGCAGTACGTC.

The genes are TRBV6-5 and TRBJ1-1, with D maybe TRBD1 (6 bases). This CDR3 is 13 amino acids long. The germline gives CDR1 MNHEY, CDR2 SVGAGI. Trimming removed 10 bases at V and 3 bases at J, with 15 bases between. CDR3 bases: TGTGCCACCCTTATAACAGGGTACACTGAAGCTTTCTTT. The encoded protein is CATLITGYTEAFF.

The CDR3 reads CASSQAEGGAGMNTEAFF. CDR3 bases: TGCGCCAGCAGCCAAGCTGAAGGGGGGGCTGGGATGAACACTGAAGCTTTCTTT. The chain links TRBV4-1 to TRBJ1-1; possibly TRBD1 for D (6 bases). Deletions cut 1 base from V and 0 bases from J, with 18 bases between. The length of the CDR3 is 18 residues. Germline values: CDR1 MGHRA, CDR2 YSYEKL.

This clone was seen only once. The J gene is TRBJ1-5, the V gene TRBV10-3; 7 positions agree with TRBD1. Germline V gene sequence: CDR1 ENHRY, CDR2 SYGVKD. CDR3 size: 14 residues. V shed 6 bases, J shed 5 bases, and the junction held 7 bases outside the gene matches. The CDR3 DNA reads as TGTGCCATCAGCGTTACCGGGACAGATCAGCCCCAGCATTTT. Protein sequence: CAISVTGTDQPQHF.

This chain connects TRBV12-3 or TRBV12-4 to TRBJ1-1, with D unresolved. The V gene lost 1 base and the J gene lost 11 bases, with 8 bases spanning the gap. The length of the CDR3 is 11 residues. CDR3 sequence reads: CASSLGRWAFF. The DNA for the CDR3 is TGTGCCAGCAGTTTAGGGCGGTGGGCTTTCTTT.

This sequence joins TRBV28 and TRBJ2-1; possible D gene TRBD1, 5 bases. V gave up 5 bases and J gave up 4 bases, with 12 bases separating them. CDR1 and CDR2 from the germline V gene are MDHEN and SYDVKM. CDR3 length: 14 amino acids. In nucleotides, the CDR3 is TGTGCCAGCAGTCCAACCGCAGGGTACAATGAGCAGTTCTTC. Amino acid sequence: CASSPTAGYNEQFF. Complete variable domain (other parts from reference TRBV28 and TRBJ2-1): DVKVTQSSRYLVKRTGEKVFLECVQDMDHENMFWYRQDPGLGLRLIYFSYDVKMKEKGDIPEGYSVSREKKERFSLILESASTNQTSMYLCASSPTAGYNEQFFGPGTRLTVL.

The V gene is TRBV2, the J gene TRBJ2-1, with 12 bases identical to TRBD2. CDR3 length: 16 amino acids. Trimming took 6 bases from V and 7 from J; bases not matched to a gene: 10. Germline CDR1 reads SNHLY; CDR2 reads FYNNEI. CDR3 protein: CASRDPLAGGGNEQFF. The CDR3 nucleotides are TGTGCCAGCAGGGACCCACTAGCGGGAGGAGGTAATGAGCAGTTCTTC.